This T cell receptor (beta chain) was recovered during a study of cytomegalovirus exposure and HLA in healthy donors (dated by TCRdb to between 2016 and 2019). With respect to the entire study: In an earlier analysis of some 550 of the donors, 276 Gb of sequence data and 90 million to 130 million unique TCR beta sequences from 150 million to 200 million T cells were reported. Alongside the repertoire data, information on donor age, sex, ethnicity and CMV serostatus was compiled. A later analysis re-analyzed previously published TCR beta repertoires from 666 donors and added high-resolution HLA genotyping to study TCR occurrence patterns. On average, around 200,000 unique TCR beta nucleotide sequences were sequenced per donor among more than 350 genotyped donors of the cohort, with roughly 18% of those sequences being non-productive. To predict cytomegalovirus infection status, the study brought together high-throughput TCR immunosequencing, statistical association of individual TCRs with disease status, and machine learning. The T cell repertoires of roughly 660 subjects were profiled by immunosequencing and related to cytomegalovirus serostatus. Rather than using new phenotypic data, the later analysis identified candidate immune exposures from TCR beta sequences and from how often those sequences occurred across donors. The study aimed to test whether cataloging public T cell receptors could reveal signatures of past pathogen exposure. The number of typed donors differed by locus: about 620-630 for A, B, C, DRB1 and DQB1; approximately 530 for DQA1; about 600 for DPA1; and some 450 for DPB1. HLA typing included class I and class II loci at four-digit resolution. In an earlier analysis of roughly 540 of the donors, high-throughput TCR beta sequencing was used to judge whether each TCR beta V gene segment behaved as functional or pseudogenic. An early release that covered about 640 HLA-typed donors contained approximately 300 gigabases of sequencing data and tens of millions of unique TCR sequences. Besides the first cohort of approximately 670 subjects, a separate validation cohort made up of 95 to 150 different subjects was used. Because of strong linkage in the cohort, five DR-DQ haplotypes were treated as single units for association and clustering. All discovery cohort repertoires had been generated on a single sequencing platform. Genome-wide SNP genotypes for about three fifths of the roughly 670 donors were used in a later genetic analysis, which treated that subset as a discovery cohort. Among the roughly 390 genotyped donors, more than 70% belonged to the genetic ancestry cluster associated with self-reported Caucasian donors.

Per the germline V gene, SGHTA is the CDR1 and FQGNSA is the CDR2. Germline trimming: 4 bases from V, 7 bases from J; junction bases outside gene matches: 3. From the cysteine through the phenylalanine, the CDR3 covers 12 amino acids. Only the CDR3 portion is preserved as DNA: 36 bases, with reading frame beginning at the first base. The cohort comprised several hundred healthy bone marrow donors. At the time of sampling, every cohort member was nominally healthy, though immune exposures that went unrecorded were likely present. The donor was CMV seronegative and belonged to the group of approximately 320 seronegative cohort members. Every donor gave a peripheral blood sample, and the peripheral blood mononuclear cells from that sample were used for TCR beta sequencing. The Qiagen DNeasy Blood Extraction Kit was used to extract genomic DNA from the blood cell samples. Library generation was performed with the immunoSEQ multiplex PCR assay. For the multiplex PCR, a mixture combining 60 forward primers for TCR Vbeta segments and 13 reverse primers for TCR Jbeta segments was used. The CDR3 region of rearranged TCR beta genes was amplified from genomic DNA with a multiplex PCR assay. Amplified TCR beta libraries were sequenced as 87-base-pair reads on the Illumina HiSeq System. On the authors' methods: In a later analysis, about 80 million unique TCR beta chains were counted across the roughly 670 repertoires, and about 10 million of these chains were shared by at least two donors. Raw reads were error-corrected and collapsed into unique sequences with a nearest-neighbor algorithm that merged closely related sequences to remove PCR and sequencing errors. V, D and J gene segments were assigned by aligning CDR3 sequences to IMGT reference sequences. For a sequence to be retained, a match of at least six nucleotides to both a V gene segment and a J gene segment was required. Rearrangements were classified as productive when the CDR3 lacked stop codons and remained in frame with V and J, and all other rearrangements were classified as non-productive. Following IMGT convention, CDR3 was defined as the stretch from the second conserved V-encoded cysteine to the conserved J-encoded phenylalanine. In an earlier analysis of more than 550 of the donors, sequences lacking an unambiguous match to a single V gene segment were excluded. An earlier analysis of some 500 of the donors classified V segments as functional when productive rearrangements were above 56.7% and as segregating when the standard deviation between donors was above 5%. To diagnose cytomegalovirus status from the catalog of TCR beta chain sequences, a statistical classification framework was built. In a later analysis, TCR nucleotide sequences were compared against IMGT/GENE-DB human TR gene sequences so that V and J genes could be assigned. Using the TCRdist pipeline, a later analysis assigned CDR3 sequences along with most-parsimonious VDJ recombination scenarios. A later analysis defined each TCR beta chain by its CDR3 amino acid sequence plus V-gene family, and excluded reads lacking a unique V-gene family. A later analysis removed 600 or so highly shared, low-generation-probability nucleotide sequences to deal with suspected cross-contamination and a sequencing artifact. For each public chain, a later analysis derived a clonal expansion index from normalized ranks of inferred template counts within each repertoire. In a later analysis, generation probabilities were computed using a VDJ recombination model fitted to out-of-frame rearrangements, and the results were checked against IGoR. A later analysis scored TCR-TCR, TCR-HLA and TCR-CMV co-occurrence with hypergeometric tests, applying a repertoire-size bias correction to TCR pairs. A later analysis estimated false discovery rates by permuting HLA or CMV assignments 20 times. In a later analysis, co-occurring TCRs were grouped with DBSCAN, and TCRdist sequence similarity was added when clustering was performed within HLA-allele-positive subsets. For co-occurrence clustering, repertoires with fewer than 30,000 or more than 120,000 public chains were excluded, along with roughly five repertoires with anomalous nucleotide sharing. TCRdb took this table from immuneACCESS and kept in-frame rearrangements with V and J called. Such tables lack part of the clones; where checked against another copy, unresolved V genes explain under half of the gap, and the rest is unexplained. The V and J calls and the clone size are those of that table, but D and trimming were determined from the DNA. Across this sample there are about 140,000 clones, with around three quarters seen only once. The ten largest account for about 1.7% of the sample.

The study at large found these results: In vitro tests confirmed that a few of the cytomegalovirus-associated TCR beta chains recognize cytomegalovirus antigens. A later analysis found that TCR association rates varied across HLA loci, with DRB1 alleles showing the most associated TCRs and HLA-C alleles the fewest. The authors suggested that the approach could potentially be generalized to other disease states and immunological phenotypes. In a later genetic analysis, fewer N-insertions in productive TCRs were reported among donors in an Asian-associated ancestry cluster than the roughly 700-donor mean. In a later analysis, most CMV-associated TCR beta chains were found to appear HLA-restricted, with HLA associations seemingly driven largely by CMV exposure. In an earlier analysis of about 600 of the donors, most TCR beta V segments appeared in productive rearrangements about 87% or about 30% of the time, broadly matching IMGT annotations. Several of the top co-occurrence clusters appeared to be linked to parvovirus B19, influenza, CMV and Epstein-Barr virus, according to a later analysis. Immune exposure information for the cohort was limited to CMV serostatus. The presence/absence analyses assumed that sequencing depth was roughly uniform across donors, and that assumption may not be true. The cohort was sequenced for TCR beta chains only, and without alpha or paired-chain data the features that could be detected were limited. Because counts were too low, about 18 rarely observed V segments, including chromosome 9 orphons, were left out of the earlier analysis of a few hundred of the donors. An association between a missense DCLRE1C variant and V-gene and J-gene trimming of TCR beta chains was found in a later genetic analysis and replicated in an independent cohort. Correlated functional status among segregating V segments might reflect linkage disequilibrium, but an unknown experimental factor could not be ruled out. Strong co-occurrence of HLA alleles, especially DR and DQ, made assigning TCR associations to individual alleles difficult. A cluster of highly shared sequence variants was judged likely to represent a technical artifact of the sequencing pipeline. Because HLA typing was missing for some donors at each locus, association tests included only the typed subset. In the study, around 150 TCR beta chains were listed as associated with cytomegalovirus. Specific HLA alleles were associated with about 17,000 TCR beta sequences at a false discovery rate of 0.05 in a later analysis. A further reported finding was that TCR beta sequences accurately predicted the HLA-A and HLA-B alleles for most subjects in the first cohort. Because the 87-base-pair reads could not distinguish some IMGT-functional V segments, including TRBV6-2 and TRBV6-3, those segments were excluded. Most TCR sequences were observed very rarely across donors, whereas some public TCRs were present in many individuals. Compared with equally common non-associated chains, HLA-associated TCR beta chains in a later analysis were more clonally expanded and had lower generation probabilities. Cytomegalovirus status was reported to be diagnosed by the classifier with high specificity and sensitivity in both the original and validation cohorts.

With regard to this clone: Its target antigen remains unknown. No qualities accompany the bases; no much larger clone lies one base away.

The rearrangement combines TRBV7-2 with TRBJ2-7, and 8 junctional nucleotides match TRBD1. The source is a man between 40 and 49 years old in good health and CMV-seronegative. The source material was PBMCs. The bases are TGTGCCAGCAGCTCCACAGGGGGGGAGCAGTACTTC. It is translated as CASSSTGGEQYF.